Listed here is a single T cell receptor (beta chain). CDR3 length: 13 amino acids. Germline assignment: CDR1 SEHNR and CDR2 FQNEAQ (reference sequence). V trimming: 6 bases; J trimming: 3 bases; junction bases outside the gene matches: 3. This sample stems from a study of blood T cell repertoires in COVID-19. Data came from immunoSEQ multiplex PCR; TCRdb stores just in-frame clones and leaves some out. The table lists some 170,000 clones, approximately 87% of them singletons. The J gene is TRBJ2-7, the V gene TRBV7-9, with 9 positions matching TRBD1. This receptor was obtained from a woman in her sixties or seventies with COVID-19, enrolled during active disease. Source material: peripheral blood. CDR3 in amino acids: CASRPTGGYEQYF. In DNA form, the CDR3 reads TGTGCCAGCAGACCGACAGGGGGCTACGAGCAGTACTTC.